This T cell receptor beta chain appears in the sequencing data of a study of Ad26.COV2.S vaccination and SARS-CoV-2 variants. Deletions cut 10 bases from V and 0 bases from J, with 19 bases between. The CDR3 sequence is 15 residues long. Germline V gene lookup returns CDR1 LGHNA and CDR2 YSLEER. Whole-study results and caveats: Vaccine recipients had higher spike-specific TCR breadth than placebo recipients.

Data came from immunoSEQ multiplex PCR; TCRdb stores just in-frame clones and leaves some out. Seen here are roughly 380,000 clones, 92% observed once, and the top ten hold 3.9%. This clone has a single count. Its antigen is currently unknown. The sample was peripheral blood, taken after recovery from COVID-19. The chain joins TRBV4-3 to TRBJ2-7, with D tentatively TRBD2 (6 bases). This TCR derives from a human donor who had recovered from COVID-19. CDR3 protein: CAIDRWRETSYEQYF. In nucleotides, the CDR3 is TGCGCCATCGACCGGTGGAGGGAGACCTCCTACGAGCAGTACTTC.